The T cell receptor (beta chain) described here comes from a study of cytomegalovirus exposure and HLA in healthy donors. Germline values: CDR1 LNHDA, CDR2 SQIVND (reference sequence). V was pared by 4 bases and J by 6 bases, with 11 bases of the junction left unmatched. This CDR3 is 16 amino acids long. The PCR made use of 60 Vbeta and 13 Jbeta primers. Authors' data handling: It was a later analysis that counted 75 million to 90 million unique TCR beta chains, of which about 10 million were shared. Profiling relied on immunoSEQ multiplex PCR, and the TCRdb table lists in-frame clones only, not all of them. That table supplies the V and J calls and clone size; D and trimming were determined from the DNA. In the table there are about 160,000 clones, 80% to 85% of which are singletons. Whole-study results and caveats: In a later analysis, TCR beta V- and J-gene trimming was associated with a missense DCLRE1C variant. Reported results showed that the classifier diagnosed cytomegalovirus status with high specificity and sensitivity.

Comments on this clone: What it binds is not known.

The specimen was PBMCs. This receptor was identified in a man between 45 and 60 years old in good health and CMV-seropositive. The chain has TRBV19 and TRBJ1-5; TRBD1 agrees at 8 bases. The CDR3 DNA sequence: TGTGCCAGTAGTAACGACCAGGGGGCTGTAGGTCAGCCCCAGCATTTT. As protein: CASSNDQGAVGQPQHF. Complete variable domain (other parts from reference TRBV19 and TRBJ1-5): DGGITQSPKYLFRKEGQNVTLSCEQNLNHDAMYWYRQDPGQGLRLIYYSQIVNDFQKGDIAEGYSVSREKKESFPLTVTSAQKNPTAFYLCASSNDQGAVGQPQHFGDGTRLSIL.